This is a list of T cell receptor beta chains from one sample in a study of T cells and Merkel cell carcinoma outcomes. Using immunoSEQ multiplex PCR, the repertoire was profiled, and TCRdb retains in-frame clones only, with some absent. The top ten clones hold around 7.9% of a sample with about 15,000 clones, around 86% of them seen once. Sequenced: tumor tissue from Merkel cell carcinoma. These TCRs come from a human donor with Merkel cell carcinoma. CDR3s include the opening cysteine and the closing phenylalanine or tryptophan. The D gene is left open where the match is weak. Only some rows state a clone size, as once, few, many or a class for expanded clones.

j_call clone_size v_call d_call cdr3_nt cdr3_aa
TRBJ2-7 - TRBV7-7 TRBD1 TGTGCTAGCAGCTCGGGACAGGGGGCGCGAGAGCAGTACTTC CASSSGQGAREQYF
TRBJ2-7 - TRBV10-3 TRBD2 TGTGCCATCAGTGAGCCGGGACTAGCGGGAGGGCCAACCCACGAGCAGTACTTC CAISEPGLAGGPTHEQYF
TRBJ2-2 once TRBV2 - TGTGCCAGCAGGCTCCTAGAATGGTTAACCGGGGAGCTGTTTTTT CASRLLEWLTGELFF
TRBJ2-1 - TRBV9 - TGTGCCAGCAGCGCGGACTTGGGAGGAAAAAATGAGCAGTTCTTC CASSADLGGKNEQFF
TRBJ1-4 few TRBV30 - TGTGCCTGGAGTGTCGGGACATTAAATGAAAAACTGTTTTTT CAWSVGTLNEKLFF
TRBJ1-4 - TRBV19 - TGTGCCACTAGTTCTTGGGGGAGTGAAAAACTGTTTTTT CATSSWGSEKLFF
TRBJ2-7 - TRBV10-2 TRBD2 TGCGCCAGCAGTGGGGGGGGACTAGCGGGAGGGGGAGACGAGCAGTACTTC CASSGGGLAGGGDEQYF
TRBJ2-1 - TRBV7-3 - TGTGCCAGCAGCTCCACAGGAGCAGGGCAGTTCTTC CASSSTGAGQFF
TRBJ2-7 - TRBV11-2 TRBD1 TGTGCCAGCAGCCCAGGACAGGCGCGAATTCACGAGCAGTACTTC CASSPGQARIHEQYF
TRBJ1-6 once TRBV27 - TGTGCCAGCAGTTTGACGGGATCACCCCTCCACTTT CASSLTGSPLHF
TRBJ1-5 - TRBV27 - TGTGCCAGCAGTTTAGGAATTAATCAGCCCCAGCATTTT CASSLGINQPQHF
TRBJ2-3 - TRBV7-3 - TGTGCCAGCAGCCCAGGACAGCTCACAGATACGCAGTATTTT CASSPGQLTDTQYF
TRBJ1-3 - TRBV15 - TGTGCCACCAGCAGACTTACAGCCGTCCGGGGCCACTCTGGAAACACCATATATTTT CATSRLTAVRGHSGNTIYF
TRBJ2-3 - TRBV2 TRBD1 TGTGCCAGCTCGACAGGGTATATCTCAGATACGCAGTATTTT CASSTGYISDTQYF
TRBJ2-7 - TRBV10-3 TRBD1 TGTGCCATCAGGAGATACCGGGACAGGGGTTCGTATGAGCAGTACTTC CAIRRYRDRGSYEQYF
TRBJ1-2 - TRBV6-1 - TGTGCCAGCAGTGAAGCGAGCCAGGGGAAATATGGCTATACTTTC CASSEASQGKYGYTF
TRBJ2-1 - TRBV10-3 - TGTGCCATCAGTGAGTCGAGTGTAGAGCAGTTCTTC CAISESSVEQFF
TRBJ1-1 - TRBV18 - TGTGCCAGCTCAGCACGGGGTGCCACTGAAGCTTTCTTT CASSARGATEAFF
TRBJ1-2 - TRBV28 - TGTGCCAGCGCCGGGACACCTTCTAACTATGGCTACACCTTC CASAGTPSNYGYTF
TRBJ2-2 - TRBV5-8 TRBD2 TGTGCCAGCAGCTTGGAGAGGACTAGCGGGATGGGCGGGGAGCTGTTTTTT CASSLERTSGMGGELFF
TRBJ1-6 - TRBV6-5 - TGTGCCAGCAGACCGACGTTGGGAAATGGATCACCCCTCCACTTT CASRPTLGNGSPLHF
TRBJ1-1 - TRBV4-2 - TGTGCCAGCAGCCAAGATTTACCCACTGAAGCTTTCTTT CASSQDLPTEAFF
TRBJ1-3 - TRBV2 - TGTGCCAGCAGTTCTGGAATAACCATCTCTGGAAACACCATATATTTT CASSSGITISGNTIYF
TRBJ2-5 - TRBV4-2 TRBD1 TGTGCCAGCAGCCCGGGGACAGGGGGCCCAGAGACCCAGTACTTC CASSPGTGGPETQYF
TRBJ2-1 - TRBV10-2 TRBD2 TGCGCCAGTTCCGGGACTAACAACAATGAGCAGTTCTTC CASSGTNNNEQFF
TRBJ2-3 - TRBV30 TRBD1 TGTGCCTGGAGTAGGGGGACAGGGGGCGGCCCAGATACGCAGTATTTT CAWSRGTGGGPDTQYF
TRBJ2-7 once TRBV5-6 TRBD2 TGTGCCAGCAGCGGCCCGGGACTAGCGGGGGGGCCGTCCACTCGCGAGCAGTACTTC CASSGPGLAGGPSTREQYF
TRBJ1-6 few TRBV5-1 - TGCGCCAGCAGCTTGGACAGGCCCCGACCCCTCCACTTT CASSLDRPRPLHF
TRBJ2-7 - TRBV2 - TGTGCCAGCAGTAGAATGGTCTACGAGCAGTATTTC CASSRMVYEQYF
TRBJ2-2 - TRBV7-9 - TGTGCCAGCAGCTTTGGAGGGAACACCGGGGAGCTATTTTTT CASSFGGNTGELFF
TRBJ1-2 - TRBV4-1 - TGCGCCAGCAGCCAAGATGGGTGGGGGGCACGGGGCTACACCTTC CASSQDGWGARGYTF
TRBJ2-2 - TRBV30 TRBD2 TGTGCCTGGAGTGTAAGGTGGACTAGCGCCCGGAACACCGGGGAGCTGTTTTTT CAWSVRWTSARNTGELFF
TRBJ1-4 once TRBV6-5 - TGTGCCAGCAGAACTACGGGAGGTCGAGAAAAACTGTTTTTT CASRTTGGREKLFF
TRBJ1-3 once TRBV2 TRBD1 TGTGCCAGCGCCAGGGGGGCATCTGGAAACACCATATATTTT CASARGASGNTIYF
TRBJ2-7 - TRBV6-4 TRBD1 TGTGCCAGCAGAAGACAGGGGAGCGAGCAGTACTTC CASRRQGSEQYF